This TCR beta chain was found in a study of blood T cell repertoires in COVID-19. The V end was cut by 1 base, the J end by 6 bases, with 13 bases between. The CDR3 has 16 residues. CDR1 SNHLY and CDR2 FYNNEI come from the germline V gene. Sequenced by immunoSEQ multiplex PCR; TCRdb stores in-frame clones only, minus some. Of about 83,000 clones in the sample, roughly 84% were seen once. This clone was detected once. The clonotype comes from a woman older than 75 in a cohort sampled during active or convalescent COVID-19. Sequencing was performed on peripheral blood. This chain joins TRBV2 and TRBJ1-6; no firm D call. CDR3 in DNA: TGTGCCAGCAGTGAAGGAAACGGGTTAGCTAATTCACCCCTCCACTTT. This encodes CASSEGNGLANSPLHF.